This T cell receptor (beta chain) was retrieved from a study of blood T cell repertoires in COVID-19. Libraries were prepared by immunoSEQ multiplex PCR; TCRdb keeps only in-frame clonotypes and omits some of them. The sample records roughly 59,000 clones, around 74% being singletons. Germline trimming cut 1 base from V and 3 bases from J; bases unmatched to any gene: 1. Germline V gene sequence: CDR1 SGHNT, CDR2 YENEEA. This CDR3 region has 15 residues. The source material was peripheral blood. The receptor was derived from a woman aged 50 to 65 with active or convalescent COVID-19. The rearrangement joins TRBV11-3 to TRBJ2-5, with 11 positions matching TRBD2. Here the CDR3 DNA reads TGTGCCAGCAGCTTAGGGGGACTAGCGGAAGAGACCCAGTACTTC. Its protein is CASSLGGLAEETQYF.